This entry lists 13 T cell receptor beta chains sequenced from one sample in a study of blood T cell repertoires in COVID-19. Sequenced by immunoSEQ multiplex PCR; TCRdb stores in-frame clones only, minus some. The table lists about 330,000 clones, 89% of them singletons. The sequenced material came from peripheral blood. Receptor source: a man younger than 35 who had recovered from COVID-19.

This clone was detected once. The CDR3 region has the DNA TGTGCCAGCAGCCCTCCGGGACAGGGCAACTATGGCTACACCTTC. It encodes CASSPPGQGNYGYTF. The chain employs TRBV9 and TRBJ1-2; 9 bases are a match to TRBD1. V was clipped by 4 bases and J by 2 bases; unmatched bases: 6. Germline CDR1 SGDLS, CDR2 YYNGEE. This CDR3 has 15 amino acids. Full variable domain (outside the CDR3, taken from reference TRBV9 and TRBJ1-2): DSGVTQTPKHLITATGQRVTLRCSPRSGDLSVYWYQQSLDQGLQFLIQYYNGEERAKGNILERFSAQQFPDLHSELNLSSLELGDSALYFCASSPPGQGNYGYTFGSGTRLTVV.

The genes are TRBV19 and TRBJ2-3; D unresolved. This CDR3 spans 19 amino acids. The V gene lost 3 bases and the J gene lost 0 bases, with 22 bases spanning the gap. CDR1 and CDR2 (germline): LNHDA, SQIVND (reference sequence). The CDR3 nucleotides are TGTGCCAGTAGTATGTCGATGGAGCCCTTAATTAGTAGCACAGATACGCAGTATTTT. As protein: CASSMSMEPLISSTDTQYF. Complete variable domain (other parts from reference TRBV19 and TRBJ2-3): DGGITQSPKYLFRKEGQNVTLSCEQNLNHDAMYWYRQDPGQGLRLIYYSQIVNDFQKGDIAEGYSVSREKKESFPLTVTSAQKNPTAFYLCASSMSMEPLISSTDTQYFGPGTRLTVL.

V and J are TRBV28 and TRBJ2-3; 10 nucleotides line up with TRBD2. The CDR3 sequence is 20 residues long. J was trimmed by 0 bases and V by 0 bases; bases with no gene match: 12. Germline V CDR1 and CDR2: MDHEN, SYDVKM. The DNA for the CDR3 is TGTGCCAGCAGTTTATGGCCCGGAGGGGCTAGCGGGGGTAGCACAGATACGCAGTATTTT. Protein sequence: CASSLWPGGASGGSTDTQYF. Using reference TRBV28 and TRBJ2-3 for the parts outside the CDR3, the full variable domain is DVKVTQSSRYLVKRTGEKVFLECVQDMDHENMFWYRQDPGLGLRLIYFSYDVKMKEKGDIPEGYSVSREKKERFSLILESASTNQTSMYLCASSLWPGGASGGSTDTQYFGPGTRLTVL.

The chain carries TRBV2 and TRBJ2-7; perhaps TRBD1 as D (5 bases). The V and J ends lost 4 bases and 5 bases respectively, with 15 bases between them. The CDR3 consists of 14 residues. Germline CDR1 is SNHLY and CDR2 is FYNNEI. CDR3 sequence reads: CASSGPWAGNEQYF. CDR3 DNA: TGTGCCAGCAGTGGCCCCTGGGCAGGGAACGAGCAGTACTTC.

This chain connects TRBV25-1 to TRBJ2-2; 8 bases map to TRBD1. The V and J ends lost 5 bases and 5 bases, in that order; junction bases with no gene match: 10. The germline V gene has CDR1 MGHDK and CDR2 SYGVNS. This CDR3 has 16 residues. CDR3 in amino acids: CASSSTQGAGTGELFF. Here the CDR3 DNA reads TGTGCCAGCAGTTCAACTCAGGGGGCAGGGACCGGGGAGCTGTTTTTT.

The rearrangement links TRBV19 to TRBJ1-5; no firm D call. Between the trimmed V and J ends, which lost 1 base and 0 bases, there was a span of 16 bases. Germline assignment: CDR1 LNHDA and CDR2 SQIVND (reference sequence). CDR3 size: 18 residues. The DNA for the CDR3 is TGTGCCAGTAGTATAGTTGGTGCCCAAGTACATAGCAATCAGCCCCAGCATTTT. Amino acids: CASSIVGAQVHSNQPQHF.

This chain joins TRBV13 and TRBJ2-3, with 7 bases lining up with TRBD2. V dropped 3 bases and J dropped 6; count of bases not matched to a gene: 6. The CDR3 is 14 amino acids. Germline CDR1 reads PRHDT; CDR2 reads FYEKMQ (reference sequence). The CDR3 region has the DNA TGTGCCAGCAGCTTTCGGGACTACAGTGATACGCAGTATTTT. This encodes CASSFRDYSDTQYF.

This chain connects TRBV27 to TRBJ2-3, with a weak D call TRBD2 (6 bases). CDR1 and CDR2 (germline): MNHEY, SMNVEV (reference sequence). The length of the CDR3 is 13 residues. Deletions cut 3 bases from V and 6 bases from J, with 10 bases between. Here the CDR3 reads CASSFVRGDTQYF. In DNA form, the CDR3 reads TGTGCCAGCAGTTTCGTACGGGGGGATACGCAGTATTTT.

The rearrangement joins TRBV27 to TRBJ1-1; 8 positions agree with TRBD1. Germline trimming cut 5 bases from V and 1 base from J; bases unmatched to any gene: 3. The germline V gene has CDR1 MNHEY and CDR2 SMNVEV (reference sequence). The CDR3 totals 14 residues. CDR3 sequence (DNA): TGTGCCAGCAGTGCGGGACAGGAGAACACTGAAGCTTTCTTT. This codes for CASSAGQENTEAFF.

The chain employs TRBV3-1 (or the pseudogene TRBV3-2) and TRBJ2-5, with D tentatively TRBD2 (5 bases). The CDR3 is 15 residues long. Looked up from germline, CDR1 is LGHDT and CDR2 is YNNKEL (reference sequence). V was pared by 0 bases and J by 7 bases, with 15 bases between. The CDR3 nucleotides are TGTGCCAGCAGCCAAGATCGGGGAGTTGTTGGGACCCAGTACTTC. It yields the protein CASSQDRGVVGTQYF.

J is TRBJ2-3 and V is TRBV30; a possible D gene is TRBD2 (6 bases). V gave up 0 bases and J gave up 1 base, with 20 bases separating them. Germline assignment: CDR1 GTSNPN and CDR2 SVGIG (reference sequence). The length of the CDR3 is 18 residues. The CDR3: CAWSVRGVGSGGTDTQYF. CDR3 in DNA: TGTGCCTGGAGTGTACGAGGTGTGGGTAGCGGAGGCACAGATACGCAGTATTTT.

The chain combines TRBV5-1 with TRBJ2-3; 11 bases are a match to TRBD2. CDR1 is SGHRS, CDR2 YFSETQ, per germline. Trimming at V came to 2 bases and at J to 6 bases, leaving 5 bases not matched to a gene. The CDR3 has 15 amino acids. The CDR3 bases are TGCGCCAGCAGCTTACTAGCGGGAGAGTTTGATACGCAGTATTTT. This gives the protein CASSLLAGEFDTQYF.

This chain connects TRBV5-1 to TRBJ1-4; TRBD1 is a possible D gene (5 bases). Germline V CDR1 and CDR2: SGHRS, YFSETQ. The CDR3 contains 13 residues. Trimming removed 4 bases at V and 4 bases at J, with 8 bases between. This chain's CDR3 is CASSLDINEKLFF. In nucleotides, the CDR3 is TGCGCCAGCAGCCTGGACATTAATGAAAAACTGTTTTTT.